This T cell receptor beta chain was sequenced for a study of blood T cell repertoires in COVID-19. Study details: The analysed material was cDNA or gDNA that came from T cells, B-cell-depleted T cells, or PBMCs.

All enrollees were about 18 to 100 years old and from about two dozen US areas. Assignment of participants to cohorts was predicated upon participant-reported clinical history. This clone has more than one count but fewer than ten. Other DNA sequences from this sample encode an identical CDR3 as well. The CDR3 spans 14 residues. Germline assignment: CDR1 SGHDN and CDR2 FVKESK. The trim removed 1 base at V and 4 bases at J, leaving 2 bases unmatched. In the study's own analysis: By means of reference gene primer amplification, nucleated cell counts were estimated. Profiling relied on immunoSEQ multiplex PCR, and the TCRdb table lists in-frame clones only, not all of them. For V, J and clone size, that table is used; D and trimming come from the DNA. The table lists just over 350,000 clones, approximately 84% of them singletons, with about 2.7% in the top ten.

The material sequenced was PBMCs or T cells enriched from blood (not recorded which). This TCR was recovered from a woman between 25 and 40 years old who had recovered from COVID-19. This rearrangement joins TRBV14 to TRBJ1-2, with TRBD1 matching over 8 bases. CDR3 nucleotide sequence: TGTGCCAGCAGCCAAGTGGGGACAGGCTATGGCTACACCTTC. Encoded protein: CASSQVGTGYGYTF.